This T cell receptor (beta chain) was sequenced for a study of blood T cell repertoires in COVID-19. In the study overall: Acute and convalescent COVID-19 samples came from the United States, Italy and Spain. Sample material is recorded as cDNA or gDNA derived from T cells, B-cell-depleted T cells, or PBMCs.

The CDR3 length is 14 residues. The V end was cut by 4 bases, the J end by 2 bases, with 9 bases between. CDR1 is MNHEY, CDR2 SVGAGI, per germline. Original data processing: Amplification of reference gene primers was used by the study to estimate nucleated cell counts. The repertoire was sequenced with immunoSEQ multiplex PCR; TCRdb's copy has only in-frame clones and lacks some. That table furnishes V, J and clone size, whereas the DNA furnished D and trimming. The data show roughly 250,000 clones, 75% to 90% seen once. This receptor was identified in a woman between 55 and 75 years old with active or convalescent COVID-19. The sample comprised peripheral blood. The gene calls are TRBV6-5 and TRBJ1-3, with D uncertain. The CDR3 loop reads CASSLQEPGNTIYF. CDR3 nucleotides: TGTGCCAGCAGTTTGCAGGAACCTGGAAACACCATATATTTT.